This is a list of T cell receptor beta chains from one sample in a study of T cell changes during pregnancy in multiple sclerosis. The table came from immunoSEQ multiplex PCR; TCRdb's copy has only in-frame clones and leaves some out. This sample has more than 40,000 clones; 90% to 95% occur once, and the top ten carry 5.5% to 8%. Source: CD8+ T cells from peripheral blood mononuclear cells, taken in the third trimester of pregnancy. The receptors derive from a female donor with multiple sclerosis, enrolled in a pregnancy study. The CDR3 runs from the conserved cysteine through the conserved F or W. A D gene is named only where the DNA matches it firmly. Where a row states a size, it is once, few, many or the class of an expanded clone; other rows omit it.

d_call | clone_size | j_call | v_call | cdr3_nt | cdr3_aa
- | - | TRBJ2-3 | TRBV6-6 | TGTGCCAGCAGTCGACAGGCAGATACGCAGTATTTT | CASSRQADTQYF
- | - | TRBJ1-2 | TRBV25-1 | TGTGCCAGCAGTCGTCCACCAGAAAGCGTGATGCGCTACACCTTC | CASSRPPESVMRYTF
- | - | TRBJ2-7 | TRBV25-1 | TGTGCCAGCAGTGTCGGCTACGAGCAGTACTTC | CASSVGYEQYF
TRBD1 | - | TRBJ2-7 | TRBV5-6 | TGTGCCAGCAGCCCCCGGGACAGTGAAGAGCAGTACTTC | CASSPRDSEEQYF
TRBD1 | - | TRBJ2-7 | TRBV4-3 | TGCGCCAGCAGCCAAGATGGGACAGGGGCCTACGAGCAGTACTTC | CASSQDGTGAYEQYF
- | - | TRBJ2-2 | TRBV28 | TGTGCCAGCAGTTTGCAAGGGGTCACCGGGGAGCTGTTTTTT | CASSLQGVTGELFF
- | - | TRBJ2-5 | TRBV14 | TGTGCCAGGACCAGGGCAGGGAAACGGTACCAAGAGACCCAGTACTTC | CARTRAGKRYQETQYF
- | - | TRBJ2-4 | TRBV19 | TGTGCCAGTTTCGGTTTCGTAGCGGAAGTAGCCAAAAACATTCAGTACTTC | CASFGFVAEVAKNIQYF
TRBD1 | medium-sized | TRBJ1-5 | TRBV7-8 | TGTGCCAGCAGCTTAGAGGACAGGGGTAATCAGCCCCAGCATTTT | CASSLEDRGNQPQHF
- | - | TRBJ2-1 | TRBV27 | TGTGCCAGCAGTGCTCAGGGATCTGAGCAGTTCTTC | CASSAQGSEQFF
- | once | TRBJ2-1 | TRBV4-1 | TGCGCCAGCAGCCCCGCCCCAGGCTACAATGAGCAGTTCTTC | CASSPAPGYNEQFF
- | - | TRBJ1-1 | TRBV11-1 | TGTGCCAGCAGCTTAGGAGGCAGAAGCATGAACACTGAAGCTTTCTTT | CASSLGGRSMNTEAFF
- | - | TRBJ2-1 | TRBV7-9 | TGTGCCAGCAGCTCAGAGGTTAGCAATGAGCAGTTCTTC | CASSSEVSNEQFF
- | once | TRBJ1-5 | TRBV19 | TGTGCCAGTAGTTACCGACCATGGATGGAGGGCGGTCAGCCCCAGCATTTT | CASSYRPWMEGGQPQHF
TRBD1 | - | TRBJ1-1 | TRBV4-3 | TGCGCCAGCAGCCAAGAAAGGTGGAAGGGAGGACAGGGGAACGAAGCTTTCTTT | CASSQERWKGGQGNEAFF
TRBD1 | few | TRBJ1-2 | TRBV9 | TGTGCCAGCAGCGTATCCGGGACAGGGAACGGCTACACCTTC | CASSVSGTGNGYTF
TRBD1 | once | TRBJ1-1 | TRBV7-6 | TGTGCCAGCAGCTCCGACAGGGCTAACACTGAAGCTTTCTTT | CASSSDRANTEAFF
- | - | TRBJ2-1 | TRBV6-1 | TGTGCCAGCAGTGAAGGGCGACTCCGAGGCGATGAGCAGTTCTTC | CASSEGRLRGDEQFF
- | few | TRBJ2-7 | TRBV4-1 | TGCGCCAGCAGCCAAGATGGTCAGGGGCTGACCTACGAGCAGTACTTC | CASSQDGQGLTYEQYF
TRBD1 | - | TRBJ1-6 | TRBV6-6 | TGTGCCAGCAGCCCCCTGGACAGGGTAGACTCACCCCTCCACTTT | CASSPLDRVDSPLHF
TRBD2 | - | TRBJ2-5 | TRBV7-2 | TGTGCCAGCAGCTTTCTTAGCGGGAGGTCCGAAGAGACCCAGTACTTC | CASSFLSGRSEETQYF
TRBD1 | - | TRBJ2-7 | TRBV2 | TGTGCCAGTGCCCGGGACAGGGACTACGAGCAGTACTTC | CASARDRDYEQYF